This T cell receptor beta chain was sequenced in a study of shared clonotypes between healthy human individuals. Study details: Per-donor plates numbered three CD4 naive, three CD4 memory, two CD8 naive and one CD8 memory.

CDR3 size: 13 residues. Germline CDR1 SNHLY, CDR2 FYNNEI. V was trimmed by 4 bases and J by 5 bases, leaving 9 bases between them. Regarding the study as a whole: Across subsets, estimated richness was generally greater for naive than for memory populations.

Note on this clone: Its antigen is currently unknown.

Using immunoSEQ multiplex PCR, the repertoire was profiled, and TCRdb retains in-frame clones only, with some absent. The table includes some 580,000 clones, approximately 97% detected once. The receptor's source is a woman in her twenties or thirties in good health. The sequenced sample was naive CD4+ T cells sorted from blood. Regarding subset: CD45RA+ positively selected. The chain links TRBV2 to TRBJ2-1; no definite D call. The CDR3 DNA follows: TGTGCCAGCAGTGTGCGGAGTGACAATGAGCAGTTCTTC. This sequence encodes CASSVRSDNEQFF.